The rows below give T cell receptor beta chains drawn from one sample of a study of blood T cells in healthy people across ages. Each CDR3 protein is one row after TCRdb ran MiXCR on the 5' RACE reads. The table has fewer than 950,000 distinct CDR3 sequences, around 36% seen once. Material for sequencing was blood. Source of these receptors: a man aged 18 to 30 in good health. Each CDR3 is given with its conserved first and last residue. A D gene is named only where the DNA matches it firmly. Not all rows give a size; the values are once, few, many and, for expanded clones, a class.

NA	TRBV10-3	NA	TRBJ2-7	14	TGTGCCATCAGTGAGTCGCCGGCCAGGAACGAGCAGTACTTC	CAISESPARNEQYF
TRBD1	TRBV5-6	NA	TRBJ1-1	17	TGTGCCAGCAGCCAACGAACCGGGACAGTTTTGGACACTGAAGCTTTCTTT	CASSQRTGTVLDTEAFF
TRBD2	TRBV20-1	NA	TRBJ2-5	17	TGCAGTGCTGGGGGAGCTAGCGGGGGCCGGGAACAAGAGACCCAGTACTTC	CSAGGASGGREQETQYF
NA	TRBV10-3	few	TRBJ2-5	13	TGTGCCCACCAAAGGGACTTTCAAGAGACCCAGTACTTC	CAHQRDFQETQYF
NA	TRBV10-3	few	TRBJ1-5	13	TGTGCCATCAGTGACCCGGCCGTACAGCCCCAGCATTTT	CAISDPAVQPQHF
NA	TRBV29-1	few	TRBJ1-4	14	TGCAGCGCCACAGCGTTTGCAACTAATGAAAAACTGTTTTTT	CSATAFATNEKLFF
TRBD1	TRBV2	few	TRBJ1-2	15	TGTGCCAGCAGTGAGGGGACAGGGGGCCTCTATGGCTACACCTTC	CASSEGTGGLYGYTF
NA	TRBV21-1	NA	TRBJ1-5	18	TGTGCCAGCAGCAAAAAGAAACAGGGGGCTTATCGCAATCAGCCCCAGCATTTT	CASSKKKQGAYRNQPQHF
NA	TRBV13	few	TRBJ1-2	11	TGTGCCAGCGGATACGGGTATGGCTACACCTTC	CASGYGYGYTF
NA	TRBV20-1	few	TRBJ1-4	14	TGCAGTGCTAGAGAAGGGACCCTGGGGGAAAAACTGTTTTTT	CSAREGTLGEKLFF
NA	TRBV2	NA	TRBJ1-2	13	TGTGCCAGCAGTCCGGACGGTCGAGGCGGCTACACCTTC	CASSPDGRGGYTF
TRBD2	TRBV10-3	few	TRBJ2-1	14	TGTGCCATCAGAAGCGGGAGATCCTACAATGAGCAGTTCTTC	CAIRSGRSYNEQFF
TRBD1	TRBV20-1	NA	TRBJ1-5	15	TGCAGTGCTAAAACCCAGGGGGCGTTCAATCAGCCCCAGCATTTT	CSAKTQGAFNQPQHF
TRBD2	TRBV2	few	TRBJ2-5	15	TGTGCCAGCAGGCGGGGACTAGTTCGCGGCAATCAGCAGTACTTC	CASRRGLVRGNQQYF
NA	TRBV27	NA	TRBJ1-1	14	TGTGCCAGCAGTCCGCGACAGGTAAACACTGAAGCTTTCTTT	CASSPRQVNTEAFF
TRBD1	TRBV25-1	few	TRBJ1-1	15	TGTGCCAGCAGGACCCCGACAGGGGAAAATACTGAAGCTTTCTTT	CASRTPTGENTEAFF
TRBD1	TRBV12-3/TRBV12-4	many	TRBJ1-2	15	TGTGCCAGCAGTTTAGAGGCAGGGGGCGACTATGGCTACACCTTC	CASSLEAGGDYGYTF
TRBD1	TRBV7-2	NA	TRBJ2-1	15	TGTGCCAGCAGCTTGAACAGGGGATTGACGTTCGGGCAGTTCTTC	CASSLNRGLTFGQFF
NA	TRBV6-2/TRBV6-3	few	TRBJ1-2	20	TGTGCCAGCAGTTACTCGAGAGGATCCCAGCTGACTATCACCAACTATGGCTACACCTTC	CASSYSRGSQLTITNYGYTF
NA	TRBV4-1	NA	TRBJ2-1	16	TGCGCCAGCAGCCAAGAAGGAGGGAGCCCCTACAATGAGCAGTTCTTC	CASSQEGGSPYNEQFF
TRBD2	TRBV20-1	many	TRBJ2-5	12	TGCGGTATTCCCGGGACTAGAGAGACCCAGTACTTC	CGIPGTRETQYF
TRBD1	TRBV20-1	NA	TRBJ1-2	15	TGCAGTGCTAGAGTGAGGGGGACAGACAACTATGGCTACACCTTC	CSARVRGTDNYGYTF
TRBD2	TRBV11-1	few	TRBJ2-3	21	TGTGCCAGCAGTCACACCGGTGGGCGGACTAGCGGGGGTACAAGCACAGATACGCAGTATTTT	CASSHTGGRTSGGTSTDTQYF
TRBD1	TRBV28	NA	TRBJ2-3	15	TGTGCCAGCAGTATACCTACAGGGGGTCAGGATACGCAGTATTTT	CASSIPTGGQDTQYF
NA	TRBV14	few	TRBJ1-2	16	TGTGCCAGCAGCCATCTGGGGGTTCAGGGAAACTATGGCTACACCTTC	CASSHLGVQGNYGYTF
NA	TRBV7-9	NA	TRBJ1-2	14	TGTGCCAGCAGCTTAAAAACCGGGGGGCATGGCTACACCTTC	CASSLKTGGHGYTF
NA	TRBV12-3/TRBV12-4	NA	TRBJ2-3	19	TGTGCCAGCAGTTTATTGGGGGGCAGGGTAGGCGTTCGCACAGATACGCAGTATTTT	CASSLLGGRVGVRTDTQYF
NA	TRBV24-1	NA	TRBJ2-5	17	TGTGCCACCAGGAATCCAAAATCTGGAGGGGGCAAGGAGACCCAGTACTTC	CATRNPKSGGGKETQYF
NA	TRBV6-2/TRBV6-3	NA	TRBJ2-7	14	TGTGCCAGCAGTTACTCGGGACACCCCTACGAGCAGTACTTC	CASSYSGHPYEQYF
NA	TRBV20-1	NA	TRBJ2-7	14	TGCAGTGCTAGAGCTAGGGACGGCTCCTACGAGCAGTACTTC	CSARARDGSYEQYF
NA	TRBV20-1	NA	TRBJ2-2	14	TGCAGTGCACCCGAGACAGGGAACACCGGGGAGCTGTTTTTT	CSAPETGNTGELFF
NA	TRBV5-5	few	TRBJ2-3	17	TGTGCCAGCAGCTTGTTAAGGGTGAGGCGGACCACAGATACGCAGTATTTT	CASSLLRVRRTTDTQYF
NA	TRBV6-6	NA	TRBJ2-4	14	TGTGCCAGCGCCAACACCCTTAAAAAAAACATTCAGTACTTC	CASANTLKKNIQYF
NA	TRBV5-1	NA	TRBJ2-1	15	TGCGCCAGCAGCATGCGATGGACCCGGTACAATGAGCAGTTCTTC	CASSMRWTRYNEQFF
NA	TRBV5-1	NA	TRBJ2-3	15	TGCGCCAGCAAAGGTGGGGTAACCTACACAGATACGCAGTATTTT	CASKGGVTYTDTQYF
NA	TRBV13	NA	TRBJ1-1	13	TGTGCCAGCAGCTTAGATAGGGGAACTGAAGTTTTCTTT	CASSLDRGTEVFF
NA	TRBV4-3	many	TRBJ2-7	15	TGCGCCAGCAGCCAATCGTCGCTAGCAATAGGCGAGCAGTACTTC	CASSQSSLAIGEQYF
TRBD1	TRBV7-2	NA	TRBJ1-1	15	TGTGCCAGCAGCCCGCTGGACAGGAAGAACACTGAAGCTTTCTTT	CASSPLDRKNTEAFF
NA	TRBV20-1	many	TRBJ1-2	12	TGCCAGTGGGGGGCGGGAAACTATGGCTACACCTTC	CQWGAGNYGYTF
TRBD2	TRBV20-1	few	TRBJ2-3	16	TGCAGTGCACCTCGGGGAGCGGGGGGGAGCACAGATACGCAGTATTTT	CSAPRGAGGSTDTQYF
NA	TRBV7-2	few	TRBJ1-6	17	TGTGCCAGCAGCCCCATAATTCCGAGCTCCTATAATTCACCCCTCCACTTT	CASSPIIPSSYNSPLHF
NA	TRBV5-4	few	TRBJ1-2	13	TGTGCCAGCAGCTTGGCATCAGAGCTAGGCTACACCTTC	CASSLASELGYTF
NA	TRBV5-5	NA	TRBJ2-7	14	TGTGCCAGCAGCCTCAATGGGGTCTCCGACGAGCAGTACTTC	CASSLNGVSDEQYF
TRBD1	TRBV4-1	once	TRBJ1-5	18	TGCGCCAGCAGCCAAGGTGCTTGGACAGGGGAGAACAATCAGCCCCAGCATTTT	CASSQGAWTGENNQPQHF
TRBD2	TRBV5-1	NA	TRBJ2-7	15	TGCGCCAGCAGCTTGGACCTAGCGGGGGCCTATGAGCAGTACTTC	CASSLDLAGAYEQYF
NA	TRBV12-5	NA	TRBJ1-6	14	TGTGCTAGTGGCACGGGGCAGGGTAATTCACCCCTCCACTTT	CASGTGQGNSPLHF
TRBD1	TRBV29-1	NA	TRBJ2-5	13	TGCAGCGTAGACGGGACAGGGGTGAATGAGCAGTACTTC	CSVDGTGVNEQYF
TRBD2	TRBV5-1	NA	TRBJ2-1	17	TGCGCCAGCGGTAGGCTAGCGGGGGGGCCTGGCAACAATGAGCAGTTCTTC	CASGRLAGGPGNNEQFF
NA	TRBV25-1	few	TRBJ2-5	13	TGTGCCAGCAGTCCACAACAGAGTGAGACCCAGTACTTC	CASSPQQSETQYF
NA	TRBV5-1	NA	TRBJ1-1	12	TGCGCCAGCAGCCGGGACCGGGCTGAAGCTTTCTTT	CASSRDRAEAFF
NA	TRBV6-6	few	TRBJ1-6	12	TGTGCCAGCAGTTACGAGGATTCACCCCTCCACTTT	CASSYEDSPLHF
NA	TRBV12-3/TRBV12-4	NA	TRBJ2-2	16	TGTGCCAGCAGTTGGACCTCTGGAAACGTCGCCGGGGAGCTGTTTTTT	CASSWTSGNVAGELFF
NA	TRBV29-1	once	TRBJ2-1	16	TGCAGCGTTGAGTGGGGGGAAAGCGGAGCCTACAATGAGCAGTTCTTC	CSVEWGESGAYNEQFF
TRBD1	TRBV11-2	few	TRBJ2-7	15	TGTGCCAGCAGCTTTTCAGGGGGCATGTCCTACGAGCAGTACTTC	CASSFSGGMSYEQYF
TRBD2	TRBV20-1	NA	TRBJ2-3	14	TGCAGTGCTTTGCGCGGGGGGGCGGTAGATACGCAGTATTTT	CSALRGGAVDTQYF